This T cell receptor beta chain was identified in a study of response to subunit inactivated influenza vaccine. Turning to this clonotype: Its antigen is as yet unknown.

From germline, CDR1 is DFQATT and CDR2 SNEGSKA (reference sequence). Trimming took off 3 bases at V and 3 bases at J, with 12 bases between the two ends. The CDR3 covers 13 residues. TCRdb analysed the RT-PCR reads with MiXCR anew, one entry per CDR3 protein. The sample includes more than 400,000 distinct CDR3 sequences, less than 7.5% of them seen just once. Study results and limitations: Authors suggested seasonal influenza vaccinations each recruit few new T cells.

The chain couples TRBV20-1 to TRBJ2-7, with TRBD2 as a possible D gene (5 bases). The sequence derives from a man aged 50 to 75 who received an inactivated influenza vaccine. Specimen: PBMCs from blood, collected around 25 months after vaccination. The CDR3 DNA sequence: TGCAGTGCTAGCAAGGTGGGAGTCTACGAGCAGTACTTC. Its protein product is CSASKVGVYEQYF.